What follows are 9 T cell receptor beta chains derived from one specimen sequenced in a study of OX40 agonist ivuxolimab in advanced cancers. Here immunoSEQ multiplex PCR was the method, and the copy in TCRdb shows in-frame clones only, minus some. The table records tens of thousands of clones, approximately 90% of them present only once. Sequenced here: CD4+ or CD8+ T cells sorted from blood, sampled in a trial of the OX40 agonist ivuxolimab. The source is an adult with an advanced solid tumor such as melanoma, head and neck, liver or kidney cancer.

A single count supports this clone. Here the CDR3 DNA reads TGCGCCAGCAGCCAAGATGGGTGGGCGGGGGAAAAACTGTTTTTT. Translated, it gives CASSQDGWAGEKLFF. This rearrangement joins TRBV4-1 to TRBJ1-4; D gene uncertain. This CDR3 spans 15 amino acids. V lost 0 bases to trimming and J lost 8 bases, with 13 bases between them. Germline V CDR1 and CDR2: MGHRA, YSYEKL.

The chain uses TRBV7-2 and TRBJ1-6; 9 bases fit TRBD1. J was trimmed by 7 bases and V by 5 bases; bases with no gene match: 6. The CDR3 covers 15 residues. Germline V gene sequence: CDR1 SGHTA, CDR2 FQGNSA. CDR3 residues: CASSLGQGQNSPLHF. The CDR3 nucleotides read TGTGCCAGCAGCCTAGGACAGGGGCAGAATTCACCCCTCCACTTT.

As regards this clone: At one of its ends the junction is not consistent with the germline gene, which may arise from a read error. CDR3 DNA sequence: TGTGCCAGCAGCCAAGACCCGACTAGCGAACGGGGGGAGCGGTTCTTC. Translated: CASSQDPTSERGERFF. V is TRBV4-2 and J is TRBJ2-1; 8 bases align to TRBD2. Germline V gives CDR1 LGHNA, CDR2 YNFKEQ. There are 16 residues in the CDR3.

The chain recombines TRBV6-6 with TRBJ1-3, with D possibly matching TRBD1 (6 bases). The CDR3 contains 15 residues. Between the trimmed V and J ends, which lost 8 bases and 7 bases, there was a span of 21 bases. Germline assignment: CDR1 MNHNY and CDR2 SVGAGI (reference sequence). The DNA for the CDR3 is TGTGCCAGCGTTTGGGGCAGGGGAAGAGGGAACACCATATATTTT. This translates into CASVWGRGRGNTIYF.

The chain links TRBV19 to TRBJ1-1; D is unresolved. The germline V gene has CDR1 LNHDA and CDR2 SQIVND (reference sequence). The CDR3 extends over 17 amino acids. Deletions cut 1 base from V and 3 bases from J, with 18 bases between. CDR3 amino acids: CASSIVWAGLRHTEAFF. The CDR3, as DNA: TGTGCCAGTAGTATAGTTTGGGCAGGCCTTCGACACACTGAAGCTTTCTTT.

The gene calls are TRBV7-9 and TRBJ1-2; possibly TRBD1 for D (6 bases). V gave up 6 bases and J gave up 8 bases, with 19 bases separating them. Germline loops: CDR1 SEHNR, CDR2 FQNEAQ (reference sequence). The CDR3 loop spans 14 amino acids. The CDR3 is CASRPTGGEGGYTF. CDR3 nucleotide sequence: TGTGCCAGCAGACCTACCGGGGGCGAGGGAGGCTACACCTTC. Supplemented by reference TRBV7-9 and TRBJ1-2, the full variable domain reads DTGVSQNPRHKITKRGQNVTFRCDPISEHNRLYWYRQTLGQGPEFLTYFQNEAQLEKSRLLSDRFSAERPKGSFSTLEIQRTEQGDSAMYLCASRPTGGEGGYTFGSGTRLTVV.

Here the CDR3 reads CASSLRGPSSGANVLTF. In nucleotides, the CDR3 is TGTGCCAGCAGCTTGAGGGGTCCATCCTCTGGGGCCAACGTCCTGACTTTC. V and J are TRBV7-2 and TRBJ2-6; either TRBD1 or TRBD2 may fit D (5 bases each). The V end was cut by 3 bases, the J end by 0 bases, with 12 bases between. Looked up from germline, CDR1 is SGHTA and CDR2 is FQGNSA. The CDR3 is 17 residues long.

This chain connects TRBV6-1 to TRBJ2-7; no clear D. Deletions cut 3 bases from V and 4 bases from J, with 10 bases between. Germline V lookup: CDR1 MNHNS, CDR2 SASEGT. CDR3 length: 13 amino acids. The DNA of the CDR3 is TGTGCCAGCAGTGACCAGCCAGGTTACGAGCAGTACTTC. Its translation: CASSDQPGYEQYF.

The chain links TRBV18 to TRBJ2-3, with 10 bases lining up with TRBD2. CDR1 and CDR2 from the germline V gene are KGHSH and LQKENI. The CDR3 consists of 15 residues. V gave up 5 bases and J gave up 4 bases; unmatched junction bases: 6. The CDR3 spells CASSSSGSGADTQYF. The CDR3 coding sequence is TGTGCCAGCTCATCTAGCGGGAGTGGGGCAGATACGCAGTATTTT.